A single sample is the source of the 21 T cell receptor beta chains below, sequenced in a study of blood T cell repertoires in COVID-19. The method was immunoSEQ multiplex PCR; TCRdb's version includes in-frame clones alone and lacks a portion of them. The sample lists 150,000 to 200,000 clones, around nine tenths seen once, with 3% to 4.5% in the top ten. The sample was peripheral blood. The receptors were gathered from a man aged 18 to 35 with active or convalescent COVID-19.

The rearrangement joins TRBV6-2 or TRBV6-3 to TRBJ2-7; TRBD1 matches at 7 bases. Germline CDR1 MNHEY, CDR2 SVGEGT. The CDR3 contains 14 residues. V trimming: 2 bases; J trimming: 0 bases; junction bases outside the gene matches: 1. The CDR3 DNA reads as TGTGCCAGCAGTTACCGGGACAGCTCCTACGAGCAGTACGTC. It is translated as CASSYRDSSYEQYV.

The chain links TRBV10-3 to TRBJ2-6; 11 positions agree with TRBD1. Germline assignment: CDR1 ENHRY and CDR2 SYGVKD. This CDR3 contains 17 residues. After removal of 8 bases from V and 2 bases from J, the junction contained 8 bases not matched to a gene. CDR3 sequence reads: CAIGRTGGGAGANVLTF. The CDR3 DNA reads TGTGCCATCGGACGGACAGGGGGCGGCGCTGGGGCCAACGTCCTGACTTTC.

The V call is TRBV18, the J call TRBJ1-1; D possibly corresponds to TRBD1 (5 bases). V was shortened by 4 bases and J by 1 base, with 19 bases between the two germline ends. Germline CDR1 reads KGHSH; CDR2 reads LQKENI. The CDR3 covers 17 residues. CDR3 loop: CASSQTSSQAPNTEAFF. The CDR3 DNA is TGTGCCAGCTCACAAACCTCCTCACAGGCCCCGAACACTGAAGCTTTCTTT.

This clone was found a few times. The V and J genes are TRBV27 and TRBJ1-1; a possible D gene is TRBD1 (5 bases). The germline V gene has CDR1 MNHEY and CDR2 SMNVEV (reference sequence). CDR3 length: 14 residues. V was trimmed by 5 bases and J by 1 base, leaving 11 bases between them. The chain's CDR3 is CASSPIGANTEAFF. The CDR3 DNA reads TGTGCCAGCAGTCCAATAGGGGCGAACACTGAAGCTTTCTTT.

The chain carries TRBV5-1 and TRBJ1-4; 7 nucleotides agree with TRBD1. This CDR3 spans 14 amino acids. V dropped 4 bases and J dropped 3; count of bases not matched to a gene: 3. Germline V gene data show CDR1 as SGHRS and CDR2 as YFSETQ. The CDR3 coding sequence is TGCGCCAGCAGCCCGGGACAGCCTAATGAAAAACTGTTTTTT. It encodes CASSPGQPNEKLFF.

V usage is TRBV19 and J usage is TRBJ1-1; D gene unclear. Germline values: CDR1 LNHDA, CDR2 SQIVND (reference sequence). The CDR3 is 15 residues long. The V end was cut by 1 base, the J end by 1 base, with 10 bases between. CDR3 sequence (DNA): TGTGCCAGTAGTATAGCAGTACAGACGAACACTGAAGCTTTCTTT. Its translation: CASSIAVQTNTEAFF.

This chain uses TRBV11-2 with TRBJ2-6, with D unclear. The CDR3 has 10 amino acids. V lost 1 base and J 14 bases, leaving 3 bases between the germline ends. CDR1 SGHAT and CDR2 FQNNGV come from the germline V gene. The CDR3 DNA reads TGTGCCAGCAGCTTAGCTATCCTGACTTTC. It encodes CASSLAILTF.

This clone was counted a few times. This chain links TRBV6-1 with TRBJ2-5; D ambiguous. This CDR3 has 16 residues. CDR1 and CDR2 from the germline V gene are MNHNS and SASEGT. V was clipped by 2 bases and J by 4 bases, with 17 bases between them. The CDR3 spells CASSETGSPRRETQYF. The CDR3, as DNA: TGTGCCAGCAGTGAAACCGGGTCCCCTCGGAGAGAGACCCAGTACTTC.

The rearrangement uses TRBV18 and TRBJ2-7; D may be TRBD2 (6 bases). CDR1 and CDR2 (germline): KGHSH, LQKENI. Trimming took 5 bases from V and 3 from J, leaving 17 bases between them. The CDR3 has 15 residues. Here the CDR3 DNA reads TGTGCCAGCTCATCTCTGGGCGGGGCCTTCTACGAGCAGTACTTC. This sequence encodes CASSSLGGAFYEQYF.

The gene calls are TRBV28 and TRBJ1-1; no definite D call. This CDR3 spans 14 amino acids. V was trimmed by 3 bases and J by 1 base, leaving 9 bases between them. Germline loops: CDR1 MDHEN, CDR2 SYDVKM. CDR3 nucleotide sequence: TGTGCCAGCAGTTTCCCAAGCCCGAACACTGAAGCTTTCTTT. As protein: CASSFPSPNTEAFF.

The chain links TRBV5-1 to TRBJ2-5; D may be TRBD1 (6 bases). The CDR3 has 14 amino acids. Per germline, CDR1 SGHRS and CDR2 YFSETQ. Trimming cost V 2 bases and J 7 bases, with 15 bases left between them. The CDR3 reads CASSFGDTQGTQYF. The DNA of the CDR3 is TGCGCCAGCAGCTTCGGGGACACCCAGGGGACCCAGTACTTC.

This chain connects TRBV6-5 to TRBJ1-1; weak D call: TRBD1 (5 bases). V gave up 8 bases and J gave up 0 bases, with 10 bases separating them. CDR3 length: 13 amino acids. Germline values: CDR1 MNHEY, CDR2 SVGAGI. CDR3 sequence (DNA): TGTGCCAGCGGGGGGGGAGTGAACACTGAAGCTTTCTTT. Amino acids: CASGGGVNTEAFF.

This clone has more than one count but fewer than ten. The rearrangement uses TRBV23-1 and TRBJ2-7; TRBD2 matches 8 bases. TRBV23-1 is placed among ORFs of uncertain function. The V gene end was trimmed by 4 bases and the J gene end by 5 bases; junction bases not matched to a gene: 1. This CDR3 has 12 residues. The CDR3 nucleotides are TGCGCCAGCAGTCGACTAGCGAACGAGCAGTACGTC. Protein: CASSRLANEQYV.

The gene calls are TRBV3-1 (or the pseudogene TRBV3-2) and TRBJ2-3; the match to TRBD2 covers 9 bases. The V and J ends lost 5 bases and 4 bases, in that order; junction bases with no gene match: 10. Germline V gives CDR1 LGHDT, CDR2 YNNKEL (reference sequence). The CDR3 loop spans 16 amino acids. This chain's CDR3 is CASSFRAGGSPDTQYF. CDR3 bases: TGTGCCAGCAGCTTCCGAGCGGGGGGTAGCCCAGATACGCAGTATTTT.

This rearrangement joins TRBV11-2 to TRBJ2-7, with 9 bases matching TRBD1. The V gene end was trimmed by 7 bases and the J gene end by 3 bases; junction bases not matched to a gene: 4. The germline V gene encodes CDR1 SGHAT and CDR2 FQNNGV. The CDR3 consists of 13 residues. The CDR3 loop is CASTLGQGYEQYF. CDR3 coding DNA: TGTGCCAGCACCTTGGGACAGGGCTACGAGCAGTACTTC.

In this sample, this clone turned up once. The chain combines TRBV18 with TRBJ1-5, with 7 bases fitting TRBD1. Looked up from germline, CDR1 is KGHSH and CDR2 is LQKENI. The CDR3 is 14 amino acids. The junction had 9 bases not matched to a gene; V was cut back by 6 bases and J by 7 bases. The CDR3 DNA reads as TGTGCCAGCTCGCCTACAGGGGAGGAACAGCCCCAGCATTTT. Translated: CASSPTGEEQPQHF.

This rearrangement joins TRBV9 to TRBJ2-2, with 11 positions matching TRBD1. Germline trimming cut 3 bases from V and 5 bases from J; bases unmatched to any gene: 3. The CDR3 consists of 15 residues. Germline assignment: CDR1 SGDLS and CDR2 YYNGEE. The CDR3 DNA follows: TGTGCCAGCAGCGCTGGGACAGGGGGGACCGGGGAGCTGTTTTTT. This sequence encodes CASSAGTGGTGELFF.

The chain uses TRBV6-5 and TRBJ1-1; TRBD1 matches at 7 bases. The CDR3 runs 16 residues. The V gene's germline CDR1 is MNHEY and CDR2 SVGAGI. J was trimmed by 0 bases and V by 1 base; bases with no gene match: 5. The CDR3 DNA follows: TGTGCCAGCAGTTACTGGACAGGCTCCATGAACACTGAAGCTTTCTTT. It yields the protein CASSYWTGSMNTEAFF.

This chain uses TRBV5-1 with TRBJ2-7, with a possible D match to TRBD1 (6 bases). The V and J ends lost 0 bases and 9 bases respectively, with 10 bases between them. The germline V gene has CDR1 SGHRS and CDR2 YFSETQ. The CDR3 is made up of 12 amino acids. This chain's CDR3 is CASSLEGDRQYF. CDR3 in DNA: TGCGCCAGCAGCTTGGAGGGGGATAGGCAGTACTTC.

The CDR3 region is CASSLAGLANTGELFF. Here the CDR3 DNA reads TGTGCCAGCAGCTTAGCGGGACTAGCGAACACCGGGGAGCTGTTTTTT. The V call is TRBV7-7, the J call TRBJ2-2; 8 bases fit TRBD2. The CDR3 loop spans 16 amino acids. The germline gives CDR1 SSHAT, CDR2 FNYEAQ (reference sequence). The J segment lost 0 bases and the V segment lost 0 bases, leaving 0 bases of the junction unmatched.

The chain uses TRBV27 and TRBJ1-2, with 7 bases fitting TRBD1. After removal of 5 bases from V and 4 bases from J, the junction contained 7 bases not matched to a gene. The CDR3 loop spans 14 amino acids. The germline gives CDR1 MNHEY, CDR2 SMNVEV (reference sequence). CDR3 loop: CASSPTGLVYGYTF. The CDR3 nucleotides are TGTGCCAGCAGTCCGACAGGGTTAGTCTATGGCTACACCTTC.